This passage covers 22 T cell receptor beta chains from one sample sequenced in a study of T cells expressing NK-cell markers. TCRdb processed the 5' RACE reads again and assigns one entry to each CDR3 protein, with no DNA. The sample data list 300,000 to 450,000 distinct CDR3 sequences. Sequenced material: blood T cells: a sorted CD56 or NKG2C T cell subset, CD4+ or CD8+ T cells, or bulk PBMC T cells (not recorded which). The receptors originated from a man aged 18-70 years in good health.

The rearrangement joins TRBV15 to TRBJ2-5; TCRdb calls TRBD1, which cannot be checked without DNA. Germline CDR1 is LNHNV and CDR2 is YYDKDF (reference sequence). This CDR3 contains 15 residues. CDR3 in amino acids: CATSRDKGGAETQYF. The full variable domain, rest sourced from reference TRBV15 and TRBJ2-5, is DAMVIQNPRYQVTQFGKPVTLSCSQTLNHNVMYWYQQKSSQAPKLLFHYYDKDFNNEADTPDNFQSRRPNTSFCFLDIRSPGLGDTAMYLCATSRDKGGAETQYFGPGTRLLVL.

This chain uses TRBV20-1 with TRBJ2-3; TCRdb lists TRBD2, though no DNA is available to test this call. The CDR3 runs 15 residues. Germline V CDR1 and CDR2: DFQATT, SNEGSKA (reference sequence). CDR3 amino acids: CSARPLAGPTYTQYF.

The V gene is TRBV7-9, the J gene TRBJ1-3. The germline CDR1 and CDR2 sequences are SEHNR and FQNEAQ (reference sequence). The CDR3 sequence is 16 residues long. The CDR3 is CASSLAGTMVGNTIYF.

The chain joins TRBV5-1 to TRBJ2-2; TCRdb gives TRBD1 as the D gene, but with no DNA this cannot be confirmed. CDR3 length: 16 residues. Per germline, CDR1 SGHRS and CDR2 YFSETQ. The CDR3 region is CASSLAWQGRTGELFF.

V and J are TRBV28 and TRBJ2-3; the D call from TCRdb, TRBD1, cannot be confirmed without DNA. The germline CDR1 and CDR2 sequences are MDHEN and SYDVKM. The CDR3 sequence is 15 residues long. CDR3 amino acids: CASISFGGDTDTQYF.

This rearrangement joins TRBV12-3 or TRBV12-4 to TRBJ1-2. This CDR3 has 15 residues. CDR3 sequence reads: CASTSGLRSYYGYTF.

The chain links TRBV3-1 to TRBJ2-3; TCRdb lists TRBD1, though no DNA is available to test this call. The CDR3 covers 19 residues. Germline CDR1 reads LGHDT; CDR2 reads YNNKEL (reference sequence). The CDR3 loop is CASSHPRLRPGLVTDTQYF.

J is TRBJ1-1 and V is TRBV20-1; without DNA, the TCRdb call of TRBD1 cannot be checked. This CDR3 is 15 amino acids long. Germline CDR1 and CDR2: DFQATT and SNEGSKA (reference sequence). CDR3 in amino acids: CSARDLNRGFSEAFF.

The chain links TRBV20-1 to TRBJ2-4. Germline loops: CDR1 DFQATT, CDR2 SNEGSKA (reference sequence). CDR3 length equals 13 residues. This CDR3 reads CSASQAIKNIQYF.

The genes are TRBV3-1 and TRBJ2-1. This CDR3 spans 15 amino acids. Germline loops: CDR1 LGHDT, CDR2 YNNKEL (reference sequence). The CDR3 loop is CASSQDPANYNEQFF.

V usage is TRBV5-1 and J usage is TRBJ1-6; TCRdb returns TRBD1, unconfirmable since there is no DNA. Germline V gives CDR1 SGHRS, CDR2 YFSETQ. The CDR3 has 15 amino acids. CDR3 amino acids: CASRFRTVDNSPLHF.

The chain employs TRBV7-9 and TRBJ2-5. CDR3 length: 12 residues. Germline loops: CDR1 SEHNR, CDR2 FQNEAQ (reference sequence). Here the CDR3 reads CASLHDGETQYF.

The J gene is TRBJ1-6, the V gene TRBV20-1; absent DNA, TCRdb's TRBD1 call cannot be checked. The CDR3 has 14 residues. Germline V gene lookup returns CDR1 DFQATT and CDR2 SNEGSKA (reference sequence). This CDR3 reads CSARRDSNNSPLHF.

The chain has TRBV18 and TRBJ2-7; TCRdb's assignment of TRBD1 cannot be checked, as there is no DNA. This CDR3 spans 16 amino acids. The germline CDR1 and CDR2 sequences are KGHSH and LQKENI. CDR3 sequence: CASSPGTGLGSYEQYF.

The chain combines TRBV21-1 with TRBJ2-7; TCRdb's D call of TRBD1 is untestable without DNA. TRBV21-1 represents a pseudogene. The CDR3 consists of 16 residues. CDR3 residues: CASSKARESVSYEQYF.

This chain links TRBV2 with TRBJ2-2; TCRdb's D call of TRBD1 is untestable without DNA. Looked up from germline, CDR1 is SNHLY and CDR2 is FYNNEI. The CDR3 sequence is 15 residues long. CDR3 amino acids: CASSRRTGDTGELFF.

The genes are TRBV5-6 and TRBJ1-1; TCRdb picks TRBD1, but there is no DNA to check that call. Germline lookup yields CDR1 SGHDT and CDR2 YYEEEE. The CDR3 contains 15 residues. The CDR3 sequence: CASSRRQVRPAEAFF.

CDR3 amino acids: CASGLGGTETQYF. The chain employs TRBV12-5 and TRBJ2-5; checking the TCRdb D call of TRBD1 is not possible without DNA. This CDR3 is built from 13 residues. Germline loops: CDR1 LGHNT, CDR2 FRNRAP.

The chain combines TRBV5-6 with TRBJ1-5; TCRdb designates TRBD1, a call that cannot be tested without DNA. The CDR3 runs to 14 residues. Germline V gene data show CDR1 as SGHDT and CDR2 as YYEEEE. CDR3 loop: CASSLTQGNQPQHF.

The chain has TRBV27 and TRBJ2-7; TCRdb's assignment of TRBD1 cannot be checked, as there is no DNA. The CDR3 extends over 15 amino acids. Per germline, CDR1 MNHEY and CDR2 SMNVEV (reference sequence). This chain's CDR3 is CASSSPGGGLGEQYF.

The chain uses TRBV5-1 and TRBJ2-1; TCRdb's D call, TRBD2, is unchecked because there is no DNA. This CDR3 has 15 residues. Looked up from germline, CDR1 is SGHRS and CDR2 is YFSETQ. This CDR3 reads CASIPGPPGHNEQFF.

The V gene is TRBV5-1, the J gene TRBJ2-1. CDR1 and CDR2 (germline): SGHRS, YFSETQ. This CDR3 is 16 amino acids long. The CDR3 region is CASSLGITGSYNEQFF.